The source of this T cell receptor beta chain is a study of cytomegalovirus exposure and HLA in healthy donors. Findings of the study overall: Later, an analysis found that common viral pathogens appeared to be linked with several of the most significant clusters. In a later analysis, HLA-associated TCR beta chains were more clonally expanded than equally common others.

On this clone: Its antigen is not identified.

A multiplex PCR was run with 60 Vbeta primers and 13 Jbeta primers. The data were produced by immunoSEQ multiplex PCR, yet TCRdb's version contains in-frame clones alone and is incomplete. The sample includes 150,000 or so clones, about 79% seen only once; the top ten take 11% to 15%. The origin of this receptor is a middle-aged man in good health and CMV-seropositive. Sequencing input: PBMCs.

The CDR3 DNA follows: TGCGCCAGCAGCCCAGGACTCCCGGGAGGCTACACCTTC. Amino acid sequence: CASSPGLPGGYTF. V usage is TRBV4-3 and J usage is TRBJ1-2; D uncertain. There are 13 residues in the CDR3. With 4 bases removed from V and 8 bases from J, the gap between germline ends came to 14 bases. Germline CDR1 and CDR2: LGHNA and YSLEER.